The rows below give T cell receptor beta chains drawn from one sample of a study of blood T cells in healthy people across ages. TCRdb reprocessed the 5' RACE reads with MiXCR, giving one entry per CDR3 protein. Of 710,000 or so distinct CDR3 sequences in the sample, 22% are singletons; the top ten hold about 22%. Sequenced input: blood. The receptors here all came from a man between 70 and 80 years old in good health. Each CDR3 is given with its conserved first and last residue. The order of the fields is CDR3 length, clone size, V gene, J gene, CDR3 protein. Clone size, where shown, is once, few, many, or a class for clones that have expanded.

13	few	TRBV10-1	TRBJ2-1	CASSWTGGSKRFF
12	NA	TRBV24-1	TRBJ2-5	CATSGVGETQYF
9	once	TRBV23-1	TRBJ2-4	CASSQEWYF
13	once	TRBV12-3/TRBV12-4	TRBJ2-7	CASSTSEGFEQYF
16	NA	TRBV9	TRBJ1-2	CASSVEGDRSNYGYTF
16	NA	TRBV5-1	TRBJ2-3	CASSFRGGASTDTQYF
15	few	TRBV11-2	TRBJ2-5	CASSQAGLDRETQYF
13	few	TRBV18	TRBJ2-1	CASSPSRQNEQFF
15	many	TRBV7-9	TRBJ2-3	CASSLVVLAQDTQYF
14	NA	TRBV24-1	TRBJ2-1	CATSLGAAYNERFF
13	few	TRBV7-3	TRBJ2-6	CASSPESANVLTF
18	many	TRBV11-2	TRBJ2-3	CASSLDGVAGGSTDTQYF
14	NA	TRBV19	TRBJ1-1	CASSIETGWTEAFF
14	NA	TRBV18	TRBJ2-1	CASSPPLGSNEQFF
15	many	TRBV5-1	TRBJ2-6	CASSQQSSGANVLTF
15	few	TRBV7-8	TRBJ2-5	CASSFLSGKEETQYF
17	NA	TRBV5-1	TRBJ2-5	CASSLEGQGDFQETQYF
14	NA	TRBV20-1	TRBJ1-4	CSARVRTLYEKLFF
13	few	TRBV5-4	TRBJ1-2	CASSFGDSYGYTF
15	NA	TRBV7-2	TRBJ1-5	CASSLGGATRQPQHF
18	NA	TRBV12-3/TRBV12-4	TRBJ2-6	CASSPFSGGVSGANVLAF
13	NA	TRBV7-9	TRBJ2-1	CASSSPPGNEQFF
14	NA	TRBV5-1	TRBJ2-5	CASSGTGVQETQYF
13	NA	TRBV28	TRBJ2-1	CASSTSLYNEQFF
16	few	TRBV6-5	TRBJ2-3	CASSHRGGTNTDTQYF
12	NA	TRBV7-9	TRBJ1-1	CASSQSAGQAFF
16	NA	TRBV5-1	TRBJ2-3	CASSLGGLAQTDTQYF
17	few	TRBV6-6	TRBJ1-1	CASSYPADRGQRTEAFF
12	NA	TRBV20-1	TRBJ2-3	CSARGNADTQYF
13	NA	TRBV20-1	TRBJ2-3	CSARGSDTDTQYF
14	many	TRBV12-3/TRBV12-4	TRBJ1-1	CASSPRGMNTEAFF
16	NA	TRBV9	TRBJ2-3	CASSELGASRTDTQYF
17	few	TRBV18	TRBJ2-3	CASSPLAGGQSTDTQYF
12	many	TRBV12-3/TRBV12-4	TRBJ2-7	CASSPGPYEQYF
16	NA	TRBV24-1	NA	CATSDLLASGQETQYF
14	NA	TRBV9	TRBJ2-5	CASSTGAYQETQYF
15	many	TRBV5-1	TRBJ2-7	CASSLAGQGLYEQYF
14	NA	TRBV2	NA	CASMVDRFSYEQYF
12	NA	TRBV3-1	TRBJ1-5	CASSQEGSPQHF